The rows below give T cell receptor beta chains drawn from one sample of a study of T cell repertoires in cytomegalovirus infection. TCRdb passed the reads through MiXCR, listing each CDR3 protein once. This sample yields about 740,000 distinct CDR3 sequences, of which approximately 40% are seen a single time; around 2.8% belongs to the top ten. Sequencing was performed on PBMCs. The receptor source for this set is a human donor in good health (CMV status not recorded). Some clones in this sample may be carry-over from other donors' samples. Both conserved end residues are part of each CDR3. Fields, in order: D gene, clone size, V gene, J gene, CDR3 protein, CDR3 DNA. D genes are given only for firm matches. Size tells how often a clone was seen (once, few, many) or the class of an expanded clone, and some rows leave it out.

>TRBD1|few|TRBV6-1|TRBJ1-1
CASRSLTGFSTEAFF
TGTGCCAGCAGGTCGTTGACAGGGTTTAGCACTGAAGCTTTCTTT
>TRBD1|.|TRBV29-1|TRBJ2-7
CSVDRGGYEQYF
TGCAGCGTCGACAGGGGCGGGTACGAGCAGTACTTC
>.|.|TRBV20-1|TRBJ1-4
CSASRTGSATNEKLFF
TGCAGTGCTAGTCGTACAGGGTCTGCAACTAATGAAAAACTGTTTTTT
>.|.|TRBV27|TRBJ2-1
CASSLMAPPQGYEQFF
TGTGCCAGCAGTTTAATGGCCCCACCCCAAGGCTATGAGCAGTTCTTC
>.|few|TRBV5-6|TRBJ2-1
CASTLGRSSLNEQFF
TGTGCCAGCACTCTGGGACGATCCTCTCTCAATGAGCAGTTCTTC
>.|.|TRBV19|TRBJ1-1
CASSKTAVRNTEAFF
TGTGCCAGTAGCAAGACGGCGGTGAGGAACACTGAAGCTTTCTTT
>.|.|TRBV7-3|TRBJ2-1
CASSPTGAEQSF
TGTGCCAGCAGCCCAACAGGCGCGGAGCAGTCCTTC
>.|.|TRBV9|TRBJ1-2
CASSVEGVRGYDGYTF
TGTGCCAGCAGCGTAGAAGGGGTGAGGGGTTATGATGGCTACACCTTC
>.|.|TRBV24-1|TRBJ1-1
CATSDRAGLNTEAFF
TGTGCCACCAGTGATAGAGCGGGCCTGAACACTGAAGCTTTCTTT
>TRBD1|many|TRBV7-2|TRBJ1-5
CAGVPGTEWSLDNQPQHF
TGTGCCGGAGTCCCAGGGACAGAGTGGTCTTTAGACAATCAGCCCCAGCATTTT
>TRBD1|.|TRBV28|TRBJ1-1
CASSQNRGAFF
TGTGCCAGCAGTCAAAACAGGGGGGCTTTCTTT
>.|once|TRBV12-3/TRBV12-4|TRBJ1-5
CASTLGTMNQPQHF
TGTGCCAGCACGTTAGGGACGATGAATCAGCCCCAGCATTTT
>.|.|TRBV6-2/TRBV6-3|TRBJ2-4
CASSSARGVLAKNIQYF
TGTGCCAGCAGTTCCGCCCGGGGAGTCCTAGCCAAAAACATTCAGTACTTC